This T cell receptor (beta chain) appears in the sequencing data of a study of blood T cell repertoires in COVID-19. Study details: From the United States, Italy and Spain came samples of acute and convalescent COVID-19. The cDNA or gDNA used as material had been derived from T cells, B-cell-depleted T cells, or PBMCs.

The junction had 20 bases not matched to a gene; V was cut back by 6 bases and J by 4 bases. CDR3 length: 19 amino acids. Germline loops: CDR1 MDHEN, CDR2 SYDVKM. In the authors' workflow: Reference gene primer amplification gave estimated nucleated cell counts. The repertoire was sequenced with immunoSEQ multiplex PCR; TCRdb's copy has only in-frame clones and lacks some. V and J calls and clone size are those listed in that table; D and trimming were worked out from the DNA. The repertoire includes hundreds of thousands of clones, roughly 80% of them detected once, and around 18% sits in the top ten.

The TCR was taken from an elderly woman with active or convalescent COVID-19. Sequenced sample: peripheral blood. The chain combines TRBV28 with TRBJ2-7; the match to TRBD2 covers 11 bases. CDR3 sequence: CASSPPGLAADQTIYEQYF. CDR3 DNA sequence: TGTGCCAGCAGCCCCCCGGGACTAGCGGCCGACCAAACGATATACGAGCAGTACTTC. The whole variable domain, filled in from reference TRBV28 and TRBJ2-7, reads DVKVTQSSRYLVKRTGEKVFLECVQDMDHENMFWYRQDPGLGLRLIYFSYDVKMKEKGDIPEGYSVSREKKERFSLILESASTNQTSMYLCASSPPGLAADQTIYEQYFGPGTRLTVT.